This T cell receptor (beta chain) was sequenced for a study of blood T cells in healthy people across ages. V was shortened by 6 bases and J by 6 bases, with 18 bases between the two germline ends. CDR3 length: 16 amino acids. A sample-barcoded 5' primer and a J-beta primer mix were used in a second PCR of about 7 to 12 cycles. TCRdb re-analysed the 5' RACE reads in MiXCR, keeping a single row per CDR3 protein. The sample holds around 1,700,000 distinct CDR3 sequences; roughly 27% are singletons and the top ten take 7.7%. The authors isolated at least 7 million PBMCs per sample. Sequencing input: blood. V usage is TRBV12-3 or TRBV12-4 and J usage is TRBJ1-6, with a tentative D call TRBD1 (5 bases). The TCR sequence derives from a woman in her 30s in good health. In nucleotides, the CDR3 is TGTGCCAGCAGACCGCGGGAGGGGCGGGGTAATTCACCCCTCCACTTT. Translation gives CASRPREGRGNSPLHF.